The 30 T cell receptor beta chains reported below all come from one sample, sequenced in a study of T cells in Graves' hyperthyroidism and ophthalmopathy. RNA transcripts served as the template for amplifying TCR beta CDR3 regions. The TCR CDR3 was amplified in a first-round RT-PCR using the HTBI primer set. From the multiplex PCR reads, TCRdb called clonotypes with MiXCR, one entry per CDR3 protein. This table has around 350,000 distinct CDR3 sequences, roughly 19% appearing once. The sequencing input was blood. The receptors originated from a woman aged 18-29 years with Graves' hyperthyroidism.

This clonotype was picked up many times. CDR3 in amino acids: CSARDRFPWRINQPQHF. CDR3 DNA sequence: TGCAGTGCTAGAGATCGATTTCCGTGGCGGATCAATCAGCCCCAGCATTTT. V gene TRBV20-1 combines with J gene TRBJ1-5; D is unclear. V was shortened by 0 bases and J by 3 bases, with 18 bases between the two germline ends. This CDR3 has 17 amino acids. Germline CDR1 DFQATT, CDR2 SNEGSKA (reference sequence).

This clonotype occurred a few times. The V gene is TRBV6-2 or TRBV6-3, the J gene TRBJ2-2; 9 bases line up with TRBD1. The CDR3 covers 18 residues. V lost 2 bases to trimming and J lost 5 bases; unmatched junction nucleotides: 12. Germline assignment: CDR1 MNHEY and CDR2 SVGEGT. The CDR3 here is CASSYEGTGSVPTGELFF. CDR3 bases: TGTGCCAGCAGTTACGAGGGGACAGGGTCTGTCCCGACCGGGGAGCTGTTTTTT.

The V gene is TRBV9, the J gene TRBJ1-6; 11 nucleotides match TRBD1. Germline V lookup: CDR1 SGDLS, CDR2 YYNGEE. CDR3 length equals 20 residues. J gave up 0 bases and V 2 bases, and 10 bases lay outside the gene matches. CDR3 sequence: CASSVRAGQGVSSYNSPLHF. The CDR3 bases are TGTGCCAGCAGCGTCAGGGCGGGACAGGGGGTGAGCTCCTATAATTCACCCCTCCACTTT.

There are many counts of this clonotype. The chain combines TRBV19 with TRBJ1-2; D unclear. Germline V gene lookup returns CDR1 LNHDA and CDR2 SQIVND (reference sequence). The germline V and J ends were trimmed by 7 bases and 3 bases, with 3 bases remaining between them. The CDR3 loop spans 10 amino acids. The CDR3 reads CASKDYGYTF. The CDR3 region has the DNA TGTGCCAGTAAGGACTATGGCTACACCTTC.

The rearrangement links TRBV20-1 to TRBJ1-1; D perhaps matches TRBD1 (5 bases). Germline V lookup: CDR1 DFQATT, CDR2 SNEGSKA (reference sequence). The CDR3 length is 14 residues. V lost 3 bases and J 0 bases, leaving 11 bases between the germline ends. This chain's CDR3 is CSASPGTMNTEAFF. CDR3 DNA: TGCAGTGCTAGTCCCGGGACTATGAACACTGAAGCTTTCTTT.

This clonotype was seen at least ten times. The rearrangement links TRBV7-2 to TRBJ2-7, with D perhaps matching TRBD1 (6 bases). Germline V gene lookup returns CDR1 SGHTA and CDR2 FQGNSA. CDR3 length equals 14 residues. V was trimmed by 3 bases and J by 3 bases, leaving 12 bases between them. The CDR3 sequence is CASSFGTGYYEQYF. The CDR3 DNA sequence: TGTGCCAGCAGCTTTGGAACAGGGTACTACGAGCAGTACTTC.

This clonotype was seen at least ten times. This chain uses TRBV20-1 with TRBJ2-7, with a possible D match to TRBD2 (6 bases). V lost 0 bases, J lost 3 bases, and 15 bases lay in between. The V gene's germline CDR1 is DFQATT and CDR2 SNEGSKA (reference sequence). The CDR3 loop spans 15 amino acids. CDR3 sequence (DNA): TGCAGTGCTAGAGATGAATTTGGGGGAGGCTACGAGCAGTACTTC. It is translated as CSARDEFGGGYEQYF.

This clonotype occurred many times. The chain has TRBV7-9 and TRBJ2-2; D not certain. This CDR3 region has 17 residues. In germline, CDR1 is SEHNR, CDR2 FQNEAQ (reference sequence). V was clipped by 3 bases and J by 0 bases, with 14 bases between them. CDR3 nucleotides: TGTGCCAGCAGCTTTGCACTTATTGCGCCGAACACCGGGGAGCTGTTTTTT. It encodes CASSFALIAPNTGELFF.

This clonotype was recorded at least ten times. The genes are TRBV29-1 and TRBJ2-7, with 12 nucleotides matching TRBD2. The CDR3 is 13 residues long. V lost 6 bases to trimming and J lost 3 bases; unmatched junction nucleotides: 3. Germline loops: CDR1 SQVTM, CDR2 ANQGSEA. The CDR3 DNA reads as TGCAGCGTCGGGACTAGCGGGCTCTACGAGCAGTACTTC. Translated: CSVGTSGLYEQYF.

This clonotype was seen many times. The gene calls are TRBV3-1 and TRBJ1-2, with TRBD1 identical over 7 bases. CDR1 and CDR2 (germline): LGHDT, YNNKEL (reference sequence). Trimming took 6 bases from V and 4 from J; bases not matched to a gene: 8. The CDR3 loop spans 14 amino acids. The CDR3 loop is CASRRPGTVYGYTF. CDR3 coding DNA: TGTGCCAGCAGACGTCCCGGGACAGTCTATGGCTACACCTTC.

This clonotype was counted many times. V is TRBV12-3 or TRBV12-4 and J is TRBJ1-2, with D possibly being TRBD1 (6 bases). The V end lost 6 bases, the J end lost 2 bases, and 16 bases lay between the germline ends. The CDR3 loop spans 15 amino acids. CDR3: CASRTRGRSNYGYTF. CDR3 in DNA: TGTGCCAGCAGGACCAGGGGCAGATCAAACTATGGCTACACCTTC.

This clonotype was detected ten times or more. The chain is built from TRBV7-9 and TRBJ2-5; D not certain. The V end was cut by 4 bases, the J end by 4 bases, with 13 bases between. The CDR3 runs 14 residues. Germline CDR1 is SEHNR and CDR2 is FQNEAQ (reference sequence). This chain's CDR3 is CASSSGRTGETQYF. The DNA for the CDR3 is TGTGCCAGCAGCTCTGGGCGAACGGGAGAGACCCAGTACTTC.

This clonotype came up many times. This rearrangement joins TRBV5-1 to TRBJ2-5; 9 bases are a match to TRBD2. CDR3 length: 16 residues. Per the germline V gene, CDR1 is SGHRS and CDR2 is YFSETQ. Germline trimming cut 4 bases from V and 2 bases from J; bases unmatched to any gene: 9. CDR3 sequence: CASSVYLAGSQETQYF. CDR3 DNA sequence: TGCGCCAGCAGCGTTTATCTAGCGGGGTCGCAAGAGACCCAGTACTTC.

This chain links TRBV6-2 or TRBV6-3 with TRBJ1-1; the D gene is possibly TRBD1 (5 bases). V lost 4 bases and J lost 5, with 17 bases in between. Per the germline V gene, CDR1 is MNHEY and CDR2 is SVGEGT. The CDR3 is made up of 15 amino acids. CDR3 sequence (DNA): TGTGCCAGCAGTTCAATGGGGGGTAGATCTACTGAAGCTTTCTTT. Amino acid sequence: CASSSMGGRSTEAFF.

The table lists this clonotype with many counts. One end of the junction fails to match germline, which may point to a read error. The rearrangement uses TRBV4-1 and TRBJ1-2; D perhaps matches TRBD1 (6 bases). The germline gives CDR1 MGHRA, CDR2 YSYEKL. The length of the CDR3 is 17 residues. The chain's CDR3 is CASRQDRARGIHYGYTF. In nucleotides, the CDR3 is TGCGCCAGCAGGCAAGACCGGGCGAGGGGGATTCACTATGGCTACACCTTC.

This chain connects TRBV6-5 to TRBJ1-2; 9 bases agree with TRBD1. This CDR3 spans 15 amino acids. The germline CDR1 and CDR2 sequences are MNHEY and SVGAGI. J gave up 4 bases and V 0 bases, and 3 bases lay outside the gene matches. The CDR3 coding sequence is TGTGCCAGCAGTTACTCGGACAGGGGAGGCTATGGCTACACCTTC. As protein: CASSYSDRGGYGYTF.

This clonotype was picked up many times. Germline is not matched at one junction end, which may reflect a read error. The DNA of the CDR3 is TGTGCCAGCAGTTTAAAGGGGGGGGCTGAAGCTTCCTTT. It translates to CASSLKGGAEASF. This sequence joins TRBV12-3 or TRBV12-4 and TRBJ1-1; possible D gene TRBD1, 6 bases. The CDR3 loop spans 13 amino acids.

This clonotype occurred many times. The CDR3 DNA is TGTGCCAGCAGTAACAGCATTAGCGGGGGGCTCCAAGAGACCCAGTACTTC. Protein: CASSNSISGGLQETQYF. The chain employs TRBV6-2 or TRBV6-3 and TRBJ2-5; the match to TRBD2 covers 10 bases. The CDR3 has 17 residues. J lost 1 base, V lost 5 bases, and 10 bases had no gene match. The germline V gene encodes CDR1 MNHEY and CDR2 SVGEGT.

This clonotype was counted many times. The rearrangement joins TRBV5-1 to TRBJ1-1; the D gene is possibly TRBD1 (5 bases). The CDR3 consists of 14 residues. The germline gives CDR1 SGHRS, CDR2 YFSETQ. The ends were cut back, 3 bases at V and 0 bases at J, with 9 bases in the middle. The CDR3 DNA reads TGCGCCAGCAGCTCCCCGGGGGTGAACACTGAAGCTTTCTTT. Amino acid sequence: CASSSPGVNTEAFF.

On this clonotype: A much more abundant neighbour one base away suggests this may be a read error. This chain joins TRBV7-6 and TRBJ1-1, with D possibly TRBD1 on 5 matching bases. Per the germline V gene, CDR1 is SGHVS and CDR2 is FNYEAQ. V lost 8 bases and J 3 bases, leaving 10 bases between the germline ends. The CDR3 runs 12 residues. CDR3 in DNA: TGTGCCAGCGGGGGGTGGGACACTGAAGCTTTCTTT. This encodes CASGGWDTEAFF.

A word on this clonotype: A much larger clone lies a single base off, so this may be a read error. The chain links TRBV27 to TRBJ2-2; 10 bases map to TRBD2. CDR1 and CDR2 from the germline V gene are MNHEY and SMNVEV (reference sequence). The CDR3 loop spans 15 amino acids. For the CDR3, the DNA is TGTGCCAGCAGACAAAGCGGGGGGGCCACCGGGGAGCTGTGTTTT. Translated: CASRQSGGATGELCF.

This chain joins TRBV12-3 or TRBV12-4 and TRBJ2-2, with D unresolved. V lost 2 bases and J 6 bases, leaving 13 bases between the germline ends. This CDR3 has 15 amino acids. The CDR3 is CASSLSGPSAGELFF. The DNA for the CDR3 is TGTGCCAGCAGTTTATCCGGCCCCTCGGCCGGGGAGCTGTTTTTT.

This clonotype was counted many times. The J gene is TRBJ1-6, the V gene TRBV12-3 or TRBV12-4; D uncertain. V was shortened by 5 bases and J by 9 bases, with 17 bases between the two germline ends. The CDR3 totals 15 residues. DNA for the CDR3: TGTGCCAGCAGTCCGAGGCCGCGGGGAGTTTCACCCCTCCACTTT. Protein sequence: CASSPRPRGVSPLHF.

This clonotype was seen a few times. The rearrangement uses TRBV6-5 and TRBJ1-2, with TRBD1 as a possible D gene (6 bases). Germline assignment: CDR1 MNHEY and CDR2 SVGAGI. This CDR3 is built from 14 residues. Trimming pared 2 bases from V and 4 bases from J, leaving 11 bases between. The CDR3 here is CASSYLPGAYGYTF. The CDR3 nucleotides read TGTGCCAGCAGTTACCTCCCAGGGGCCTATGGCTACACCTTC.

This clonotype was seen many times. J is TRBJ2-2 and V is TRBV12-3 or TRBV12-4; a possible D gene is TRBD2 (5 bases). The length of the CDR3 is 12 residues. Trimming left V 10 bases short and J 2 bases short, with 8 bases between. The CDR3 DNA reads TGTGCCACCAGCGGTAACACCGGGGAGCTGTTTTTT. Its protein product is CATSGNTGELFF.

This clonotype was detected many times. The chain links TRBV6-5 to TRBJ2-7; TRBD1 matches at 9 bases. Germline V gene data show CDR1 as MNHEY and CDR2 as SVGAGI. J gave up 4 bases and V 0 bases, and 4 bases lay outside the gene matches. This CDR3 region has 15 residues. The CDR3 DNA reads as TGTGCCAGCAGTTACTCGGGGGACAGGGTATACGAGCAGTACTTC. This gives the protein CASSYSGDRVYEQYF.

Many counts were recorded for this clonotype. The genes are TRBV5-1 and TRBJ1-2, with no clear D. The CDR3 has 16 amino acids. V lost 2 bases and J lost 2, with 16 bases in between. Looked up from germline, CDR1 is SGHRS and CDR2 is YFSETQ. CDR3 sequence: CASSFYASGSNYGYTF. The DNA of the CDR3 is TGCGCCAGCAGCTTCTATGCATCTGGGTCGAACTATGGCTACACCTTC.

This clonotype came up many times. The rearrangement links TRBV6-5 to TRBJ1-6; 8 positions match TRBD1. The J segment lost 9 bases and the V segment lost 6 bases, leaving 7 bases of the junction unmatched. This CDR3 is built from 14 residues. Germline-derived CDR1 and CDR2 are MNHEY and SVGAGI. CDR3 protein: CASRATGGSSPLHF. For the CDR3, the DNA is TGTGCCAGCAGGGCAACAGGGGGAAGTTCACCCCTCCACTTT.

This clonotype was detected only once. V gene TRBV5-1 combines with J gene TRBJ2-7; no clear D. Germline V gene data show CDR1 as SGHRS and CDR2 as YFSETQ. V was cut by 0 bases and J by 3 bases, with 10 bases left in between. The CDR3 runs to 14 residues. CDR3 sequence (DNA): TGCGCCAGCAGCTTGGGGGTTAAGGACTACGAGCAGTACTTC. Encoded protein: CASSLGVKDYEQYF.

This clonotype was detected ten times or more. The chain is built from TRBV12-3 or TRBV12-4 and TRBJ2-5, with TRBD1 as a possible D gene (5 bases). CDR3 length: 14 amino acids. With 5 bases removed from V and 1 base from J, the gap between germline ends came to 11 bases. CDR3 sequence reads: CASSTQGSQETQYF. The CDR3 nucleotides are TGTGCCAGCAGTACCCAGGGTTCCCAAGAGACCCAGTACTTC.